The rows below give T cell receptor beta chains drawn from one sample of a study of blood T cell repertoires in COVID-19. Some clones are missing from TCRdb's copy, which holds only in-frame ones; the method was immunoSEQ multiplex PCR. The repertoire consists of approximately 250,000 clones, with about 91% occurring once and the leading ten covering approximately 2.9%. Sequences were obtained from PBMCs or T cells enriched from blood (not recorded which). These receptors were collected from a man in his forties who had been exposed to COVID-19. CDR3s include the opening cysteine and the closing phenylalanine or tryptophan. Rows may omit the clone size; those that give it use once, few, many or a size class.

clone_size v_call cdr3_aa
NA TRBV7-3 CASSGGLQETQYF
NA TRBV2 CASTGPTRLASDTQYF
few TRBV7-9 CASSPRQLQETQYF
NA TRBV18 CASSPQGGELVEQYF
once TRBV23-1 CASGQRETQYF
NA TRBV5-6 CASSLNYNEQFF
NA TRBV7-7 CASSQTGRGEQYF
NA TRBV18 CASSHSTGSWYEQYF
NA TRBV15 CATSRAETASYSYEQYF
NA TRBV7-9 CASSFSQGFTEAFF
NA TRBV3-1/TRBV3-2 CASSSGTGLLETQYF
once TRBV19 CASSIGLAGAGLKETQYF
NA TRBV5-6 CASSFQGRTGELFF
NA TRBV7-3 CASSWGGSGTQYF
NA TRBV28 CASGTRQGAGSGNTIYF
NA TRBV4-1 CASSQEVGRKNQPQHF
NA TRBV6-1 CASSEWQGFNGYTF
NA TRBV11-3 CASSPRDSKLDEQFF
NA TRBV4-1 CASSQRGEDTQYF
NA TRBV6-1 CASSEASGDTQYF
NA TRBV27 CASSSAAGGPTDTQYF
NA TRBV5-6 CASSFVGQGKYEQYF
NA TRBV19 CASREDRANTEAFF
once TRBV7-2 CASSLSEGGVYEQYF
NA TRBV6-4 CASSPTGGDSPLHF
NA TRBV3-1/TRBV3-2 CASSQVVSGNTIYF
NA TRBV6-5 CASSYLQGNTEAFF
NA TRBV6-5 CASSYLAGGSDTQYF
NA TRBV7-2 CASSPTRTSTDTQYF
NA TRBV7-9 CASSRAGENTEAFF
NA TRBV7-8 CASSAPGHVNTEAFF
NA TRBV9 CASSIQGVDEQYF
once TRBV12-5 CASGSPGGNEKLFF
NA TRBV5-1 CASSLAGQQETQYF
NA TRBV3-1/TRBV3-2 CASSQDFGTGGPGELFF
NA TRBV29-1 CSVEPYRTGRGTDTQYF
NA TRBV4-1 CASSQDFPAPPHEQYF
NA TRBV19 CASSIPQSNYGYTF
NA TRBV5-1 CASRWTGGEYGYTF
NA TRBV21-1 CASSKKPSGALRAQYF
NA TRBV4-1 CASSQVGLASHEQYF
NA TRBV5-1 CASMFGSSGSSDTQYF
NA TRBV4-2 CASSQAGTSALEQYF
NA TRBV4-3 CASSQEVSLSTRGEQFF
NA TRBV5-4 CASRPGQGPYGYTF
NA TRBV28 CASSRGQGIAAKNIQYF
NA TRBV7-9 CASSLVGTGNYGYTF
NA TRBV7-9 CASSGDRNLPSTEAFF
NA TRBV6-5 CASRAGQGASGELFF
NA TRBV14 CASSLRGTGQDEKLFF
NA TRBV7-9 CASRIQGGNEKLFF
NA TRBV7-9 CASSLTQGNTGELFF
once TRBV19 CASSNGPRETQYF
NA TRBV5-1 CASSLTTLAGGGETQYF
NA TRBV19 CASSIPQKRHYGYTF
NA TRBV28 CASSLINLSNPGQPQHF
NA TRBV7-2 CASSLALLAGANEQFF
NA TRBV5-4 CASSRAGVNQPQHF
NA TRBV28 CASSLPQGNNQPQHF
NA TRBV6-4 CASPRPIGTGGLPNTEAFF